These 20 T cell receptor beta chains were sequenced from one sample in a study of human T cells and chemical hapten exposure. Regarding time point: pre-sensitization, week 0. As to treatment: therapeutic diphenylcyclopropenone sensitization with weekly scalp DPC. MiXCR, applied by TCRdb to the RACE reads, yields one record per CDR3 protein. Among 85,000 to 90,000 distinct CDR3 sequences listed, 8% to 10% were seen once. This material consisted of whole blood, taken in connection with sensitization to the hapten diphenylcyclopropenone (DPC). The receptors were sampled from a woman between 40 and 55 years old with alopecia areata. Some clones in this sample may be carry-over from other donors' samples.

In this sample, this clonotype turned up many times. The chain carries TRBV7-9 and TRBJ1-1; no definite D call. Germline V gene lookup returns CDR1 SEHNR and CDR2 FQNEAQ (reference sequence). CDR3 length: 13 residues. Trimming cost V 1 base and J 4 bases, with 7 bases left between them. The CDR3 protein is CASSLGGSTEAFF. The CDR3 bases are TGTGCCAGCAGCTTAGGAGGGAGCACTGAAGCTTTCTTT. The whole variable domain, filled in from reference TRBV7-9 and TRBJ1-1, reads DTGVSQNPRHKITKRGQNVTFRCDPISEHNRLYWYRQTLGQGPEFLTYFQNEAQLEKSRLLSDRFSAERPKGSFSTLEIQRTEQGDSAMYLCASSLGGSTEAFFGQGTRLTVV.

J is TRBJ1-1 and V is TRBV29-1, with a weak D call TRBD1 (5 bases). The CDR3 is 11 amino acids. Germline values: CDR1 SQVTM, CDR2 ANQGSEA. V lost 7 bases and J 3 bases, leaving 9 bases between the germline ends. In nucleotides, the CDR3 is TGCAGCGGCAGGGTATACACTGAAGCTTTCTTT. This translates into CSGRVYTEAFF.

At least ten counts were recorded for this clonotype. The chain links TRBV5-1 to TRBJ1-5; D unclear. V gave up 2 bases and J gave up 9 bases, with 6 bases separating them. CDR3 size: 11 residues. Germline-derived CDR1 and CDR2 are SGHRS and YFSETQ. CDR3 DNA: TGCGCCAGCAGCTTACCGAGGCCCCAGCATTTT. It encodes CASSLPRPQHF. Looking up the rest from reference TRBV5-1 and TRBJ1-5 gives the full variable domain: KAGVTQTPRYLIKTRGQQVTLSCSPISGHRSVSWYQQTPGQGLQFLFEYFSETQRNKGNFPGRFSGRQFSNSRSEMNVSTLELGDSALYLCASSLPRPQHFGDGTRLSIL.

This clonotype was seen many times. The chain links TRBV4-3 to TRBJ2-7, with a tentative D call TRBD1 (5 bases). CDR1 LGHNA and CDR2 YSLEER come from the germline V gene. The CDR3 loop spans 14 amino acids. Between the trimmed V and J ends, which lost 3 bases and 7 bases, there was a span of 16 bases. The CDR3 sequence: CASSHTGIAGEQYF. The CDR3 nucleotides read TGCGCCAGCAGCCACACAGGAATAGCTGGAGAGCAGTACTTC.

The chain uses TRBV7-6 and TRBJ1-6, with D tentatively TRBD1 (5 bases). Trimming removed 1 base at V and 10 bases at J, with 14 bases between. The CDR3 length is 15 residues. CDR1 and CDR2 (germline): SGHVS, FNYEAQ. The CDR3 loop reads CASSLVEGSGSPLHF. The CDR3 bases are TGTGCCAGCAGCTTAGTAGAGGGGAGCGGCTCACCCCTCCACTTT. The full variable domain, rest sourced from reference TRBV7-6 and TRBJ1-6, is GAGVSQSPRYKVTKRGQDVALRCDPISGHVSLYWYRQALGQGPEFLTYFNYEAQQDKSGLPNDRFSAERPEGSISTLTIQRTEQRDSAMYRCASSLVEGSGSPLHFGNGTRLTVT.

Many counts were recorded for this clonotype. The CDR3 region is CASSQVPWGTAALDHYEQYF. DNA for the CDR3: TGTGCCAGCAGCCAAGTTCCCTGGGGGACAGCAGCCCTTGACCATTACGAGCAGTACTTC. The rearrangement uses TRBV4-2 and TRBJ2-7; 7 bases are a match to TRBD1. CDR1 is LGHNA, CDR2 YNFKEQ, per germline. The CDR3 length is 20 residues. V was clipped by 1 base and J by 4 bases; unmatched bases: 22.

The chain employs TRBV11-2 and TRBJ2-7; 10 bases match TRBD2. The V segment lost 4 bases and the J segment 3 bases; nucleotides outside the gene matches: 6. The CDR3 covers 15 residues. In germline, CDR1 is SGHAT, CDR2 FQNNGV. The CDR3 protein is CASSSEAGGLYEQYF. The CDR3 DNA sequence: TGTGCCAGCAGCTCTGAAGCGGGGGGGCTCTACGAGCAGTACTTC.

The chain joins TRBV5-1 to TRBJ2-7; 10 bases line up with TRBD1. This CDR3 region has 19 residues. V gave up 2 bases and J gave up 3 bases; unmatched junction bases: 17. Germline CDR1 is SGHRS and CDR2 is YFSETQ. CDR3 in DNA: TGCGCCAGCAGCTTTCTCCCCGGCCCGCAGGACAGGGGGAGCTACGAGCAGTACTTC. Translation gives CASSFLPGPQDRGSYEQYF.

In this sample, this clonotype turned up a few times. This sequence joins TRBV28 and TRBJ1-1, with D perhaps TRBD1 (5 bases). Germline values: CDR1 MDHEN, CDR2 SYDVKM. The length of the CDR3 is 13 residues. Trimming removed 7 bases at V and 4 bases at J, with 13 bases between. CDR3 DNA sequence: TGTGCCAGCACCCATGGTGGGGCCACTGAAGCTTTCTTT. Translated: CASTHGGATEAFF.

The rearrangement joins TRBV9 to TRBJ1-2, with a tentative D call TRBD1 (5 bases). The germline CDR1 and CDR2 sequences are SGDLS and YYNGEE. V was cut by 0 bases and J by 8 bases, with 11 bases left in between. CDR3 length equals 13 residues. For the CDR3, the DNA is TGTGCCAGCAGCGTAGAAGCAGGGCGGGGCTACACCTTC. Amino acids: CASSVEAGRGYTF. Together with reference TRBV9 and TRBJ1-2, the CDR3 gives the full variable domain: DSGVTQTPKHLITATGQRVTLRCSPRSGDLSVYWYQQSLDQGLQFLIQYYNGEERAKGNILERFSAQQFPDLHSELNLSSLELGDSALYFCASSVEAGRGYTFGSGTRLTVV.

This clonotype appeared a few times. The CDR3 here is CASSRTLSGLVREQYF. CDR3 bases: TGTGCCAGCAGCCGGACCCTCTCTGGACTAGTGAGGGAGCAGTACTTC. V usage is TRBV9 and J usage is TRBJ2-7; 7 nucleotides line up with TRBD2. This CDR3 comprises 16 residues. Trimming took 4 bases from V and 7 from J; bases not matched to a gene: 17. From germline, CDR1 is SGDLS and CDR2 YYNGEE. The variable domain in full, completed from reference TRBV9 and TRBJ2-7, reads DSGVTQTPKHLITATGQRVTLRCSPRSGDLSVYWYQQSLDQGLQFLIQYYNGEERAKGNILERFSAQQFPDLHSELNLSSLELGDSALYFCASSRTLSGLVREQYFGPGTRLTVT.

This clonotype has a count of ten or more. The V gene is TRBV7-2, the J gene TRBJ1-6; TRBD1 aligns across 8 bases. The CDR3 contains 16 residues. The junction had 13 bases not matched to a gene; V was cut back by 8 bases and J by 7 bases. Germline-derived CDR1 and CDR2 are SGHTA and FQGNSA. CDR3 coding DNA: TGTGCCAGCGGGGCTCCAGGGGGCGCGAGGAATTCACCCCTCCACTTT. It specifies CASGAPGGARNSPLHF.

This clonotype was found many times. J is TRBJ2-5 and V is TRBV5-1, with D uncertain. This CDR3 has 13 amino acids. V lost 3 bases and J lost 6, with 12 bases in between. Germline loops: CDR1 SGHRS, CDR2 YFSETQ. CDR3 nucleotides: TGCGCCAGCAGCTCCGGCACCCTGAAGACCCAGTACTTC. Translation gives CASSSGTLKTQYF. The variable domain in full, with the rest retrieved from reference TRBV5-1 and TRBJ2-5, is KAGVTQTPRYLIKTRGQQVTLSCSPISGHRSVSWYQQTPGQGLQFLFEYFSETQRNKGNFPGRFSGRQFSNSRSEMNVSTLELGDSALYLCASSSGTLKTQYFGPGTRLLVL.

This clonotype was counted ten times or more. V gene TRBV7-9 combines with J gene TRBJ2-7; D might be TRBD2 (5 bases). This CDR3 comprises 14 residues. V shed 3 bases and J shed 1 base, with 10 bases lying between them. The germline gives CDR1 SEHNR, CDR2 FQNEAQ (reference sequence). The chain's CDR3 is CASSLSGSSYEQYF. CDR3 bases: TGTGCCAGCAGCTTGAGCGGCAGTTCCTACGAGCAGTACTTC.

This clonotype was recorded at least ten times. The chain is built from TRBV7-3 and TRBJ1-2, with a possible D match to TRBD1 (5 bases). Per the germline V gene, CDR1 is SGHTA and CDR2 is FQGTGA. This CDR3 contains 13 residues. V shed 4 bases and J shed 6 bases, with 12 bases lying between them. CDR3 sequence: CASSSGRGHGYTF. In nucleotides, the CDR3 is TGTGCCAGCAGCTCCGGCCGGGGCCATGGCTACACCTTC.

This clonotype was found many times. For the CDR3, the DNA is TGTGCCAGCAGCTGGGGGGCTCCAGAAAATCAGCCCCAGCATTTT. Translated, it gives CASSWGAPENQPQHF. The chain couples TRBV5-5 to TRBJ1-5, with a weak D call TRBD1 (6 bases). CDR3 size: 15 residues. Germline CDR1 is SGHKS and CDR2 is YYEKEE (reference sequence). Deletions cut 3 bases from V and 4 bases from J, with 14 bases between.

This clonotype was counted ten times or more. CDR3 loop: CASSLGAGTGELFF. DNA of the CDR3: TGTGCCAGCAGCTTGGGAGCGGGGACCGGGGAGCTGTTTTTT. The rearrangement uses TRBV5-4 and TRBJ2-2, with 7 bases fitting TRBD2. The V gene's germline CDR1 is SGHNT and CDR2 YYREEE (reference sequence). This CDR3 has 14 residues. J gave up 5 bases and V 0 bases, and 1 base lay outside the gene matches. The complete variable domain, with remaining parts taken from reference TRBV5-4 and TRBJ2-2, reads ETGVTQSPTHLIKTRGQQVTLRCSSQSGHNTVSWYQQALGQGPQFIFQYYREEENGRGNFPPRFSGLQFPNYSSELNVNALELDDSALYLCASSLGAGTGELFFGEGSRLTVL.

The CDR3 is CASKRLAPNEQFF. DNA for the CDR3: TGTGCCAGCAAGAGACTAGCCCCAAATGAGCAGTTCTTC. This chain joins TRBV6-1 and TRBJ2-1, with 7 bases that match TRBD2. Trimming took 7 bases from V and 7 from J; bases not matched to a gene: 7. This CDR3 contains 13 residues. Germline lookup yields CDR1 MNHNS and CDR2 SASEGT.

This clonotype came up a few times. The gene calls are TRBV15 and TRBJ2-3; 7 bases fit TRBD1. This CDR3 comprises 11 residues. Germline loops: CDR1 LNHNV, CDR2 YYDKDF (reference sequence). V dropped 9 bases and J dropped 7; count of bases not matched to a gene: 4. The CDR3 region has the DNA TGTGCCACGGGGACAGCAAATACGCAGTATTTT. Amino acid sequence: CATGTANTQYF.

This clonotype was observed many times. The gene calls are TRBV29-1 and TRBJ2-1; 15 bases match TRBD2. V shed 7 bases and J 7 bases; nucleotides not matched to a gene: 2. CDR1 is SQVTM, CDR2 ANQGSEA, per germline. The CDR3 length is 13 residues. The CDR3 sequence is CSAGLAGGNEQFF. The CDR3 region has the DNA TGCAGCGCTGGACTAGCGGGGGGGAATGAGCAGTTCTTC.